This T cell receptor beta chain was captured by sequencing in a study of blood T cell repertoires in COVID-19. In the authors' workflow: Amplified reference gene primers provided the basis for estimating nucleated cell counts. Clones were read by immunoSEQ multiplex PCR, and TCRdb kept only the in-frame ones, dropping some. V and J calls and clone size are given by that table; D and trimming were obtained from the DNA. The data show hundreds of thousands of clones, around 84% seen once. V trimming: 2 bases; J trimming: 4 bases; junction bases outside the gene matches: 9. The CDR3 has 16 amino acids. Per the germline V gene, CDR1 is KGHSH and CDR2 is LQKENI.

The rearrangement uses TRBV18 and TRBJ2-7; 9 bases fit TRBD1. The receptor comes from a man in his sixties with acute or convalescent COVID-19. Sequenced sample: peripheral blood. CDR3 region: CASSPNLGTGTYEQYF. As DNA, the CDR3 is TGTGCCAGCTCACCAAATCTCGGGACAGGGACGTACGAGCAGTACTTC. Filled out from reference TRBV18 and TRBJ2-7, the complete variable domain reads NAGVMQNPRHLVRRRGQEARLRCSPMKGHSHVYWYRQLPEEGLKFMVYLQKENIIDESGMPKERFSAEFPKEGPSILRIQQVVRGDSAAYFCASSPNLGTGTYEQYFGPGTRLTVT.